This TCR beta chain was sequenced for a study of control samples from healthy donors and cancer patients. The CDR3 spans 18 residues. Germline assignment: CDR1 LGHNA and CDR2 YSLEER. The V gene end was trimmed by 0 bases and the J gene end by 3 bases; junction bases not matched to a gene: 8. Sequencing was performed with immunoSEQ multiplex PCR; in TCRdb, only in-frame clones are kept and a portion is missing. The sample lists 150,000 or so clones, about 91% occurring once. J is TRBJ2-2 and V is TRBV4-3; TRBD2 agrees at 9 bases. Specimen: blood. This TCR came from a man in his late teens or twenties in good health. CDR3 bases: TGCGCCAGCAGCCAAGAGTCGCTAGCGGGGTTGTACACCGGGGAGCTGTTTTTT. This sequence encodes CASSQESLAGLYTGELFF.